A selection of T cell receptor beta chains follows, all from one sample in a study of T cell changes during pregnancy in multiple sclerosis. Sequencing was performed with immunoSEQ multiplex PCR; in TCRdb, only in-frame clones are kept and a portion is missing. Here the sample spans 65,000 to 85,000 clones, approximately 91% being singletons. The sample consisted of peripheral blood, taken in the third trimester of pregnancy. The receptors derive from a female donor with multiple sclerosis, enrolled in a pregnancy study. The CDR3 runs from the conserved cysteine through the conserved F or W. Each record gives: clone size, J gene, V gene, CDR3 length, D gene, CDR3 DNA, CDR3 protein. A D gene is named only where the DNA matches it firmly. Size values are once, few and many counts, or a class for expanded clones, and some rows have none.

clone size: .; J gene: TRBJ2-5; V gene: TRBV4-1; CDR3 length: 15; D gene: TRBD2; CDR3 DNA: TGCGCCAGCAGCCAAGGACTAGCGGGGGTGGAGACCCAGTACTTC; CDR3 protein: CASSQGLAGVETQYF
clone size: .; J gene: TRBJ1-2; V gene: TRBV29-1; CDR3 length: 13; D gene: TRBD1; CDR3 DNA: TGCAGCGCACTGACAGGGGGGAACTATGGCTACACCTTC; CDR3 protein: CSALTGGNYGYTF
clone size: .; J gene: TRBJ1-2; V gene: TRBV4-1; CDR3 length: 15; D gene: .; CDR3 DNA: TGCGCCAGCAGCCCATTCGAGACAGCTAACTATGGCTACACCTTC; CDR3 protein: CASSPFETANYGYTF
clone size: .; J gene: TRBJ2-3; V gene: TRBV9; CDR3 length: 15; D gene: .; CDR3 DNA: TGTGCCAGCAGCGTCGCTACAGGGCGCACAGATACGCAGTATTTT; CDR3 protein: CASSVATGRTDTQYF
clone size: .; J gene: TRBJ1-2; V gene: TRBV5-4; CDR3 length: 13; D gene: .; CDR3 DNA: TGTGCCAGCAGGTCATCGGAGGCGCAAGGCTACACCTTC; CDR3 protein: CASRSSEAQGYTF
clone size: .; J gene: TRBJ2-2; V gene: TRBV9; CDR3 length: 16; D gene: .; CDR3 DNA: TGTGCCAGCAGCCCATGGAGGCAAAAGAACACCGGGGAGCTGTTTTTT; CDR3 protein: CASSPWRQKNTGELFF
clone size: .; J gene: TRBJ1-5; V gene: TRBV2; CDR3 length: 14; D gene: TRBD1; CDR3 DNA: TGTGCCAGCAGTGGACAGGGTGGCGATCAGCCCCAGCATTTT; CDR3 protein: CASSGQGGDQPQHF
clone size: .; J gene: TRBJ1-5; V gene: TRBV7-6; CDR3 length: 20; D gene: .; CDR3 DNA: TGTGCCAGCAGCTTAGTCCAGGCAAAAAAAAATAATATGAGCAATCAGCCCCAGCATTTT; CDR3 protein: CASSLVQAKKNNMSNQPQHF
clone size: .; J gene: TRBJ2-3; V gene: TRBV5-1; CDR3 length: 16; D gene: .; CDR3 DNA: TGCGCCAGCAGCTTGGGGAGTGGGGGCTTATCAGATACGCAGTATTTT; CDR3 protein: CASSLGSGGLSDTQYF
clone size: .; J gene: TRBJ1-2; V gene: TRBV2; CDR3 length: 13; D gene: .; CDR3 DNA: TGTGCCAGCAAGGAGGGGTACTACTATGGCTACACCTTC; CDR3 protein: CASKEGYYYGYTF
clone size: .; J gene: TRBJ1-2; V gene: TRBV7-8; CDR3 length: 15; D gene: TRBD1; CDR3 DNA: TGTGCCAGCAGCTTAAAGGGGGCGCGGGACTATGGCTACACCTTC; CDR3 protein: CASSLKGARDYGYTF
clone size: .; J gene: TRBJ2-6; V gene: TRBV6-5; CDR3 length: 15; D gene: .; CDR3 DNA: TGTGCCAGCAGTTACGCAGGCTCTGGGGCCAACGTCCTGACTTTC; CDR3 protein: CASSYAGSGANVLTF
clone size: once; J gene: TRBJ2-5; V gene: TRBV18; CDR3 length: 14; D gene: .; CDR3 DNA: TGTGCCAGCTCACACGGACAGTACCAAGAGACCCAGTACTTC; CDR3 protein: CASSHGQYQETQYF
clone size: few; J gene: TRBJ1-2; V gene: TRBV30; CDR3 length: 16; D gene: TRBD1; CDR3 DNA: TGTGCCTGGTTAGGGACAGCCCTTATCGACTCCTATGGCTACACCTTC; CDR3 protein: CAWLGTALIDSYGYTF
clone size: few; J gene: TRBJ1-1; V gene: TRBV7-3; CDR3 length: 14; D gene: .; CDR3 DNA: TGTGCCAGCAGCTTAACAGGGAGTGACACTGAAGCTTTCTTT; CDR3 protein: CASSLTGSDTEAFF
clone size: .; J gene: TRBJ2-1; V gene: TRBV18; CDR3 length: 14; D gene: .; CDR3 DNA: TGTGCCAGCTCACCCCGGTCGTTATCCCGTGAGCAGTTCTTC; CDR3 protein: CASSPRSLSREQFF
clone size: .; J gene: TRBJ1-5; V gene: TRBV28; CDR3 length: 12; D gene: .; CDR3 DNA: TGTGCCAGCAGTTTACAGGTACTGCCCCAGCATTTT; CDR3 protein: CASSLQVLPQHF
clone size: .; J gene: TRBJ2-7; V gene: TRBV18; CDR3 length: 15; D gene: TRBD1; CDR3 DNA: TGTGCCAGCTCACCACAGACAGGGGGCGGCCACGAGCAGTACTTC; CDR3 protein: CASSPQTGGGHEQYF
clone size: .; J gene: TRBJ1-5; V gene: TRBV5-1; CDR3 length: 14; D gene: .; CDR3 DNA: TGCGCCAGCAGCTTATCAGGGTTCAATCAGCCCCAGCATTTT; CDR3 protein: CASSLSGFNQPQHF
clone size: .; J gene: TRBJ1-3; V gene: TRBV18; CDR3 length: 16; D gene: TRBD1; CDR3 DNA: TGTGCCAGCTCACCATCGACGGGACAGCCTGGAAACACCATATATTTT; CDR3 protein: CASSPSTGQPGNTIYF
clone size: .; J gene: TRBJ1-1; V gene: TRBV29-1; CDR3 length: 14; D gene: .; CDR3 DNA: TGCAGCGTAAACTCGGGACTCCGGAACACTGAAGCTTTCTTT; CDR3 protein: CSVNSGLRNTEAFF
clone size: .; J gene: TRBJ1-2; V gene: TRBV12-1; CDR3 length: 19; D gene: .; CDR3 DNA: TGTGCCAGCAGCTTTGCAATTACGGGGACAGGGGGCGCATCCTATGGCTACACCTTC; CDR3 protein: CASSFAITGTGGASYGYTF
clone size: .; J gene: TRBJ2-2; V gene: TRBV10-1; CDR3 length: 13; D gene: .; CDR3 DNA: TGCGCCAGCAGTGTTCGGAACACCGGGGAGCTGTTTTTT; CDR3 protein: CASSVRNTGELFF
clone size: .; J gene: TRBJ2-3; V gene: TRBV9; CDR3 length: 14; D gene: TRBD2; CDR3 DNA: TGTGCCAGCAGCGCCCCGGGACTAGAGTTTCCGCAGTATTTT; CDR3 protein: CASSAPGLEFPQYF
clone size: .; J gene: TRBJ1-5; V gene: TRBV15; CDR3 length: 15; D gene: .; CDR3 DNA: TGTGCCACCAGCACCCGACAGGACCTACTCGAGCCCCAGCATTTT; CDR3 protein: CATSTRQDLLEPQHF
clone size: once; J gene: TRBJ2-1; V gene: TRBV9; CDR3 length: 14; D gene: .; CDR3 DNA: TGTGCCAGCAGCGTAGGTGTCAGATACAATGAGCAGTTCTTC; CDR3 protein: CASSVGVRYNEQFF
clone size: .; J gene: TRBJ1-5; V gene: TRBV19; CDR3 length: 14; D gene: TRBD1; CDR3 DNA: TGTGCCAGTAGTGTCAGGGGGCCTCTGCAGCCCCAGCATTTT; CDR3 protein: CASSVRGPLQPQHF
clone size: .; J gene: TRBJ2-6; V gene: TRBV30; CDR3 length: 17; D gene: .; CDR3 DNA: TGTGCCTGGAGTGTGGGGCACAGTAACTCTGGGGCCAACGTCCTGACTTTC; CDR3 protein: CAWSVGHSNSGANVLTF
clone size: .; J gene: TRBJ2-7; V gene: TRBV9; CDR3 length: 15; D gene: .; CDR3 DNA: TGTGCCAGCAGCCCCACCCGGGACTGGGCCTACGAGCAGTACTTC; CDR3 protein: CASSPTRDWAYEQYF
clone size: .; J gene: TRBJ2-1; V gene: TRBV10-3; CDR3 length: 14; D gene: TRBD2; CDR3 DNA: TGTGCCACCTACGCGGGAGACAGATACAATGAGCAGTTCTTC; CDR3 protein: CATYAGDRYNEQFF
clone size: .; J gene: TRBJ1-5; V gene: TRBV4-1; CDR3 length: 14; D gene: TRBD1; CDR3 DNA: TGCGCCAGCAGCCGAGGACAGGACCAATGGCCCCAGCATTTT; CDR3 protein: CASSRGQDQWPQHF
clone size: few; J gene: TRBJ1-6; V gene: TRBV5-8; CDR3 length: 15; D gene: TRBD1; CDR3 DNA: TGTGCCAGCAGCTTGGTGGGGACAGCTAATTCACCCCTCCACTTT; CDR3 protein: CASSLVGTANSPLHF
clone size: once; J gene: TRBJ1-2; V gene: TRBV18; CDR3 length: 15; D gene: .; CDR3 DNA: TGTGCCAGCTCACCGAGGGCTTCTGACCGAGATGGCTACACCTTC; CDR3 protein: CASSPRASDRDGYTF
clone size: .; J gene: TRBJ1-1; V gene: TRBV25-1; CDR3 length: 15; D gene: .; CDR3 DNA: TGTGCCAGCAGGCCGCAGGGGACCTTGAACACTGAAGCTTTCTTT; CDR3 protein: CASRPQGTLNTEAFF
clone size: .; J gene: TRBJ2-1; V gene: TRBV7-3; CDR3 length: 16; D gene: TRBD2; CDR3 DNA: TGTGCCAGCAGCAAAACTAGCGGGGGGGCGAGAAATGAGCAGTTCTTC; CDR3 protein: CASSKTSGGARNEQFF
clone size: .; J gene: TRBJ1-4; V gene: TRBV29-1; CDR3 length: 12; D gene: .; CDR3 DNA: TGCAGCGTTCGCTCAGGGAATGAAAAACTGTTTTTT; CDR3 protein: CSVRSGNEKLFF
clone size: once; J gene: TRBJ2-3; V gene: TRBV13; CDR3 length: 15; D gene: .; CDR3 DNA: TGTGCCAGCAGCTTAGTAGCGAGCGGAGCGGATACGCAGTATTTT; CDR3 protein: CASSLVASGADTQYF
clone size: .; J gene: TRBJ2-5; V gene: TRBV15; CDR3 length: 14; D gene: .; CDR3 DNA: TGTGCCACCAGCAGAGCCGGGTTTGGAGAGACCCAGTACTTC; CDR3 protein: CATSRAGFGETQYF
clone size: .; J gene: TRBJ2-2; V gene: TRBV9; CDR3 length: 13; D gene: .; CDR3 DNA: TGTGCCAGCAGCGTTTATCCCACCGGGGAGCTGTTTTTT; CDR3 protein: CASSVYPTGELFF
clone size: .; J gene: TRBJ2-1; V gene: TRBV19; CDR3 length: 15; D gene: .; CDR3 DNA: TGTGCCAGTGACCCAAGGGGGTATCCGATCCATGAGCAGTTCTTC; CDR3 protein: CASDPRGYPIHEQFF
clone size: .; J gene: TRBJ2-2; V gene: TRBV19; CDR3 length: 15; D gene: .; CDR3 DNA: TGTGCCAGTAGTATTTTTGGGGGGGCGGTCGGGGAGCTGTTTTTT; CDR3 protein: CASSIFGGAVGELFF
clone size: .; J gene: TRBJ2-7; V gene: TRBV19; CDR3 length: 15; D gene: TRBD2; CDR3 DNA: TGTGCCAGTAGTATAAGAGCGGGGTCTGGCTACGAGCAGTACTTC; CDR3 protein: CASSIRAGSGYEQYF
clone size: once; J gene: TRBJ1-4; V gene: TRBV19; CDR3 length: 12; D gene: TRBD1; CDR3 DNA: TGTGCCAGTAGGAGACAGGGGGGAAAACTGTTTTTT; CDR3 protein: CASRRQGGKLFF
clone size: .; J gene: TRBJ1-2; V gene: TRBV28; CDR3 length: 13; D gene: .; CDR3 DNA: TGTGCCAGCAGTTTTTCGGACAGTTATGGCTACACCTTC; CDR3 protein: CASSFSDSYGYTF
clone size: many; J gene: TRBJ1-3; V gene: TRBV11-3; CDR3 length: 14; D gene: .; CDR3 DNA: TGTGCCAGCAGCTTAGGCGACTCTGGAAACACCATATATTTT; CDR3 protein: CASSLGDSGNTIYF
clone size: .; J gene: TRBJ2-2; V gene: TRBV10-3; CDR3 length: 16; D gene: .; CDR3 DNA: TGTGCCATCAGTGAGTCGGTAGCGGAGAACACCGGGGAGCTGTTTTTT; CDR3 protein: CAISESVAENTGELFF
clone size: .; J gene: TRBJ1-4; V gene: TRBV6-6; CDR3 length: 15; D gene: .; CDR3 DNA: TGTGCCAGCAGTCCCCGGGACATAGGGTATGAAAAACTGTTTTTT; CDR3 protein: CASSPRDIGYEKLFF
clone size: .; J gene: TRBJ1-5; V gene: TRBV7-9; CDR3 length: 13; D gene: .; CDR3 DNA: TGTGCCAGCAGCTGGACCGGGGGTCAGCCCCAGCATTTT; CDR3 protein: CASSWTGGQPQHF
clone size: .; J gene: TRBJ1-4; V gene: TRBV30; CDR3 length: 11; D gene: .; CDR3 DNA: TGTGCCTGGAGTGCGTATGAAAAACTGTTTTTT; CDR3 protein: CAWSAYEKLFF
clone size: .; J gene: TRBJ2-3; V gene: TRBV2; CDR3 length: 13; D gene: .; CDR3 DNA: TGTGCCAGCAGTGACAGATACACAGATACGCAGTATTTT; CDR3 protein: CASSDRYTDTQYF
clone size: .; J gene: TRBJ2-2; V gene: TRBV5-1; CDR3 length: 13; D gene: TRBD1; CDR3 DNA: TGCGCCAGCAAGACAGGGCCCACCGGGGAGCTGTTTTTT; CDR3 protein: CASKTGPTGELFF
clone size: .; J gene: TRBJ1-1; V gene: TRBV5-1; CDR3 length: 12; D gene: .; CDR3 DNA: TGCGCCAGCAGCTCACAGGACCTTGAAGCTTTCTTT; CDR3 protein: CASSSQDLEAFF
clone size: .; J gene: TRBJ2-7; V gene: TRBV10-3; CDR3 length: 15; D gene: .; CDR3 DNA: TGTGCCATCAGTGAGTCGATCAGGGCAGCCTACGAGCAGTACTTC; CDR3 protein: CAISESIRAAYEQYF